This TCR beta chain appears in the sequencing data of a study of shared clonotypes between healthy human individuals. Findings and caveats of the study: Researchers sampled blood only, noting tissue repertoires likely differ. The low donor count limited represented genetic and exposure-history diversity.

Concerning this clone: Its target is not known.

Unsorted samples, those not sorted, used 75 million to 90 million PBMCs for genomic DNA. Across several immunoSEQ plates, the genomic DNA of each subset was split evenly. Profiling relied on immunoSEQ multiplex PCR, and the TCRdb table lists in-frame clones only, not all of them. Here the sample spans 450,000 or so clones, approximately 77% being singletons. There are 13 residues in the CDR3. The germline V gene has CDR1 MNHEY and CDR2 SMNVEV (reference sequence). The ends were cut back, 4 bases at V and 7 bases at J, with 10 bases in the middle. The TCR sequence derives from a middle-aged woman in good health. Some clones in this sample may be carry-over from other donors' samples. Sequencing was done on a sample of PBMCs. The chain has TRBV27 and TRBJ2-2; D is ambiguous. The CDR3 sequence: CASSSARYGELFF. CDR3 DNA: TGTGCCAGCAGTTCTGCGCGGTACGGGGAGCTGTTTTTT.